These T cell receptor beta chains were read from a single sample in a study of T cell repertoires in cytomegalovirus infection. A single record per CDR3 protein comes from TCRdb applying MiXCR to the reads. This table holds 830,000 or so distinct CDR3 sequences, less than 35% found once. Their recognized antigens are unknown. The sequencing used cultured CD8+ T cells from PBMCs, collected from culture after CMV antigen stimulation. The source is a human donor in good health (CMV status not recorded). Some clones in this sample may be carry-over from other donors' samples. Each CDR3 is given with its conserved first and last residue. A D gene is named only where the DNA matches it firmly. The size of a clone is reported for some rows only, either as once, few or many, or as a class for expanded clones.

size,V,D,J,DNA,CDR3
few,TRBV27,-,TRBJ1-1,TGTGCCAGCATGACAGCCTATGAAGCTTTCTTT,CASMTAYEAFF
-,TRBV5-6,-,TRBJ2-3,TGTGCCAGCAGCTTGCGATCCCGACTCGATTCTAGCACAGATACGCAGTATTTT,CASSLRSRLDSSTDTQYF
-,TRBV2,TRBD2,TRBJ2-2,TGTGCCCACCTGGGAAAGCGGGGGGGCACCGGGGAGCTGTTTTTT,CAHLGKRGGTGELFF
many,TRBV19,-,TRBJ1-1,TGTGCCAGTAGGTTCCGGGGCATGAACACTGAAGCTTTCTTT,CASRFRGMNTEAFF
-,TRBV5-1,-,TRBJ2-6,TGCGCCAGCAGCTCAGACACAGAGGACTCTGGGGCCAACGTCCTGACTTTC,CASSSDTEDSGANVLTF
-,TRBV7-6,-,TRBJ1-4,TGTGCCAGCAGCTTACTACGGGGTAATGAAAAACTGTTTTTT,CASSLLRGNEKLFF
few,TRBV7-9,-,TRBJ2-3,TGTGCCAGCAGCTCCGGGGGCCTCGGGCACACAGATACGCAGTATTTT,CASSSGGLGHTDTQYF
-,TRBV14,-,TRBJ2-1,TGTGCCAGCAGCCAAGCAGTGGGCCCCACCAATGAGCAGTTCTTC,CASSQAVGPTNEQFF
-,TRBV5-1,TRBD2,TRBJ2-1,TGCGCCAGCAGCTTCAGCGGGGCGGTTTACAATGAGCAGTTCTTC,CASSFSGAVYNEQFF
many,TRBV12-3/TRBV12-4,-,TRBJ2-7,TGTGCCACAAAGGCGGGCAGGATGTATGGCGAGCAGTACTTC,CATKAGRMYGEQYF
-,TRBV6-5,-,TRBJ1-5,TGTGCCAGCAGTGGCCCAGGGCAGCCCCAGCATTTT,CASSGPGQPQHF
few,TRBV7-9,TRBD1,TRBJ2-3,TGTGCCAGCAGCTTTCACGGGACAGGATCAACAGATACGCAGTATTTT,CASSFHGTGSTDTQYF
-,TRBV7-8,-,TRBJ1-2,TGTGCCAGCAGCACGACGCATGTTGATCCCGGAGGCTACACCTTC,CASSTTHVDPGGYTF
many,TRBV20-1,TRBD1,TRBJ2-4,TGCAGTGCTTCGGACAGGGGCCAAAACATTCAGTACTTC,CSASDRGQNIQYF
-,TRBV15,TRBD2,TRBJ2-3,TGTGCCACCAGCGAATCGTATAGCGGGATGGGCACAGATACGCAGTATTTT,CATSESYSGMGTDTQYF
-,TRBV13,-,TRBJ1-3,TGTGCCAGCAGCGCCGGGAGGACTGGAAACACCATATATTTT,CASSAGRTGNTIYF
-,TRBV27,-,TRBJ1-1,TGTGCCAGCACCCGATGGGGGAGGGACACTGAAGCTTTCTTT,CASTRWGRDTEAFF
-,TRBV27,-,TRBJ2-2,TGTGCCAGCAGTTATGTGCTAGACTACCTCAACACCGGGGAGCTGTTTTTT,CASSYVLDYLNTGELFF
few,TRBV2,-,TRBJ2-7,TGTGCCAGGGAAGACACCGGCGGCGAGCAGTACTTC,CAREDTGGEQYF
-,TRBV11-3,-,TRBJ2-3,TGTGCCAACAGCTTAAGCAGGGTTCTTGCCACAGATACGCAGTATTTT,CANSLSRVLATDTQYF
few,TRBV7-9,TRBD1,TRBJ2-3,TGTGCCAGCAGCTTTGGGGACAGGGGGCCCACAGATACGCAGTATTTT,CASSFGDRGPTDTQYF
many,TRBV27,TRBD1,TRBJ1-2,TGTGCCAGCAGCCTGTCCGGGACAGGCTATGGCTACACCTTC,CASSLSGTGYGYTF
few,TRBV4-2,-,TRBJ2-1,TGTGCCAGCAGCCAAGTAGCGTCGAGCTCCTACAATGAGCAGTTCTTC,CASSQVASSSYNEQFF
-,TRBV9,-,TRBJ1-4,TGTGCCAGCAGCGTAGGGGGGACCAATGAAAAACTGTTTTTT,CASSVGGTNEKLFF
many,TRBV6-6,-,TRBJ2-7,TGTGCCAGCAGTTACTCGGGCAGCTACGAGCAGTACTTC,CASSYSGSYEQYF
-,TRBV28,-,TRBJ1-1,TGTGCCAGCAGGATCCTGAAGGACACTGAAGCTTTCTTT,CASRILKDTEAFF
-,TRBV4-1,-,TRBJ2-5,TGCGCCAGCAGCCAAGATCTTAGCGGTCTCCCCAAGACCCAGTACTTC,CASSQDLSGLPKTQYF
-,TRBV6-2/TRBV6-3,-,TRBJ1-2,TGTGCCAGCTTCGGTGAGGACGGGAAATACTATGGCTACACCTTC,CASFGEDGKYYGYTF
-,TRBV7-9,-,TRBJ2-1,TGTGCCAGCAGCCTAATTATAGATGAGCAGTTCTTC,CASSLIIDEQFF
many,TRBV5-1,-,TRBJ1-1,TGCGCCAGCAGCTTGGTGGCCAGGGGAGATGAAGCTTTCTTT,CASSLVARGDEAFF
many,TRBV7-6,-,TRBJ2-7,TGTGCCAGCAGCCCCACGCGCCTTGCCGAGCAGTACTTC,CASSPTRLAEQYF
-,TRBV19,-,TRBJ1-1,TGTGCCAGTCACACAGGGAACACTGAAGCTTTCTTT,CASHTGNTEAFF
-,TRBV5-1,TRBD2,TRBJ2-1,TGCGCCAGCAGCCCTGGACTAGCGGGGATCTATGAGCAGTTCTTC,CASSPGLAGIYEQFF
few,TRBV27,-,TRBJ1-1,TGTGCCAGCAGACTAATAGGGACGGGAACTGAAGCTTTCTTT,CASRLIGTGTEAFF
-,TRBV13,TRBD1,TRBJ1-2,TGTGCCAGCCGACAGGGAACCCTCTATGGCTACACCTTC,CASRQGTLYGYTF
-,TRBV27,-,TRBJ1-6,TGTGCCAGCAGTTTATATCCGGGGAGCTATAATTCACCCCTCCACTTT,CASSLYPGSYNSPLHF
many,TRBV6-5,-,TRBJ2-1,TGTGCCAGCAGTTACTCCAGTGGCAATGAGCAGTTCTTC,CASSYSSGNEQFF
-,TRBV6-6,TRBD2,TRBJ2-2,TGTGCCAGCAGTGCTTTGCTAGCGGGGAACACCGGGGAGCTGTTTTTT,CASSALLAGNTGELFF
-,TRBV4-1,-,TRBJ1-1,TGCGCCAGCTTGTACGGCGGTGAAGCTTTCTTT,CASLYGGEAFF
-,TRBV27,-,TRBJ1-2,TGTGCCAGCAGTTTCGGGGAAGGGTATGGCTACACCTTC,CASSFGEGYGYTF
-,TRBV4-1,TRBD1,TRBJ1-1,TGCGCCAGCAGCCAAGAAGGGGGCATGGACACTGAAGCTTTCTTT,CASSQEGGMDTEAFF
-,TRBV20-1,TRBD1,TRBJ1-2,TGCAGTGCTTCAGGAGGACAGGAACGCTATGGCTACACCTTC,CSASGGQERYGYTF
-,TRBV2,-,TRBJ1-1,TGTGCCAGCAGTGGCCGGGGGTTTGGATCAAACACTGAAGCTTTCTTT,CASSGRGFGSNTEAFF
few,TRBV4-2,TRBD1,TRBJ1-1,TGTGCCAGCAGCCAAGGGGACAGTTTGAACACTGAAGCTTTCTTT,CASSQGDSLNTEAFF
-,TRBV27,-,TRBJ2-1,TGTGCCAGCAGTTTATCGGAAACAGGGCGGGACAATGAGCAGTTCTTC,CASSLSETGRDNEQFF
few,TRBV6-6,-,TRBJ2-1,TGTGCCAGCAGTTATAGAGCTAGTCCCTACAATGAGCAGTTCTTC,CASSYRASPYNEQFF
-,TRBV7-2,TRBD1,TRBJ1-3,TGTGCCAGCAGCAGCCAGGGGGGCTCTGGAAACACCATATATTTT,CASSSQGGSGNTIYF
-,TRBV5-4,-,TRBJ2-1,TGTGCCAGCAGCTTGTCGCTAGCGTTTTACAATGAGCAGTTCTTC,CASSLSLAFYNEQFF
few,TRBV7-6,TRBD1,TRBJ1-1,TGTGCCAGCAGCCCCCCTGGCGGTAGGCAGGGGGGAAGGAACACTGAAGCTTTCTTT,CASSPPGGRQGGRNTEAFF
-,TRBV6-5,-,TRBJ2-2,TGTGCCAGCAGTTACTCGATAGAGGGGTCGGCCGGGGAGCTGTTTTTT,CASSYSIEGSAGELFF
-,TRBV11-2,TRBD1,TRBJ2-1,TGTGCCAGCAGCCTATACTCGGGACAGGGCGACAATGAGCAGTTCTTC,CASSLYSGQGDNEQFF
few,TRBV19,-,TRBJ2-1,TGTGCCAGTAGTACCGGACAGTGGGGCAATGAGCAGTTCTTC,CASSTGQWGNEQFF
many,TRBV7-6,-,TRBJ1-5,TGTGCCAGCAGCTTACGTCGGGATCAGCCCCAGCATTTT,CASSLRRDQPQHF
few,TRBV29-1,-,TRBJ1-1,TGCAGCGTTAAGACTGTCAGTGCTGAAGCTTTCTTT,CSVKTVSAEAFF
-,TRBV12-3/TRBV12-4,-,TRBJ2-1,TGTGCCAGCAGGAGGGCGGGAAATGAGCAGTTCTTC,CASRRAGNEQFF
-,TRBV6-5,-,TRBJ2-3,TGTGCCAGCAGCTACAGCCCAGGGGCGCGGGATACGCAGTATTTT,CASSYSPGARDTQYF
-,TRBV20-1,-,TRBJ1-2,TGCAGTGCTAGTTTAGAACAGGACAGTCTCAACTATGGCTACACCTTC,CSASLEQDSLNYGYTF
-,TRBV11-3,TRBD2,TRBJ2-3,TGTGCCAGCAGCAGCGACCGGCGGGGGGCCTACACAGATACGCAGTATTTT,CASSSDRRGAYTDTQYF
few,TRBV7-2,-,TRBJ1-4,TGTGCCAGCAGCTTGGGTTGGCGCGCAACTAATGAAAAACTGTTTTTT,CASSLGWRATNEKLFF